This entry lists 29 T cell receptor beta chains sequenced from one sample in a study of T-cell reconstitution after alpha-beta-depleted transplantation in children. Study-wide findings and caveats: At the one-year point after transplant, T-cell counts and TCRbeta diversity were found to come mostly from T cells that had been newly produced.

Their antigens remain unidentified. TCRbeta library preparation incorporated unique molecular identifiers. One entry per CDR3 protein results from TCRdb running MiXCR on the PCR reads. Here the sample spans about 300,000 distinct CDR3 sequences, roughly 7.8% being singletons. Here the sequenced sample was peripheral blood, taken 360 days after TCRalphabeta/CD19-depleted stem cell transplant. These receptors all stem from a female patient aged 2 to 10 who had a stem cell transplant for Fanconi anemia, so the T cells may come from the graft donor.

The sample holds many counts of this clonotype. The V and J genes are TRBV5-1 and TRBJ2-1, with a possible D match to TRBD1 (5 bases). V lost 0 bases to trimming and J lost 10 bases, with 14 bases between them. The CDR3 contains 14 residues. Germline CDR1 SGHRS, CDR2 YFSETQ. CDR3 in DNA: TGCGCCAGCAGCTTGGCCCTCAGGGTAATGGAGCAGTTCTTC. This codes for CASSLALRVMEQFF.

The table lists this clonotype with a few counts. This chain connects TRBV7-6 to TRBJ2-3, with D perhaps given as TRBD1 or TRBD2 (5 bases each). V gave up 4 bases and J gave up 4 bases, with 21 bases separating them. The CDR3 is made up of 17 amino acids. Germline values: CDR1 SGHVS, CDR2 FNYEAQ. Written as DNA, the CDR3 is TGTGCCAGCAGCTCATCGACCGGGACGCAAGTGCCAGATACGCAGTATTTT. Its translation: CASSSSTGTQVPDTQYF.

This clonotype has at least ten counts. The rearrangement links TRBV6-4 to TRBJ1-2, with 7 nucleotides matching TRBD1. V dropped 6 bases and J dropped 8; count of bases not matched to a gene: 12. The germline CDR1 and CDR2 sequences are MRHNA and SNTAGT. CDR3 length equals 14 residues. CDR3 loop: CASSPGQEVGGYTF. CDR3 DNA: TGTGCCAGCAGCCCCGGACAGGAGGTTGGGGGCTACACCTTC.

This chain links TRBV9 with TRBJ2-2; 12 nucleotides match TRBD2. Per germline, CDR1 SGDLS and CDR2 YYNGEE. With V trimmed by 0 bases and J by 6 bases, 6 bases remained unmatched. The length of the CDR3 is 17 residues. As DNA, the CDR3 is TGTGCCAGCAGCGTAGATCTAGCGGGAGGGGTGGCCGGGGAGCTGTTTTTT. It encodes CASSVDLAGGVAGELFF.

This sequence joins TRBV10-2 and TRBJ1-1; D uncertain. V was cut by 7 bases and J by 0 bases, with 12 bases left in between. This CDR3 has 14 residues. Germline loops: CDR1 WSHSY, CDR2 SAAADI. CDR3 nucleotide sequence: TGCGCCAGCAAAGAGACACGACTGAACACTGAAGCTTTCTTT. It yields the protein CASKETRLNTEAFF.

This clonotype occurred many times. The genes are TRBV15 and TRBJ1-3, with D uncertain. This CDR3 comprises 14 residues. Germline loops: CDR1 LNHNV, CDR2 YYDKDF (reference sequence). V was shortened by 4 bases and J by 0 bases, with 7 bases between the two germline ends. CDR3 sequence reads: CATSTRPSGNTIYF. CDR3 bases: TGTGCCACCAGCACCCGACCCTCTGGAAACACCATATATTTT.

Many counts were recorded for this clonotype. The chain has TRBV20-1 and TRBJ1-1, with 7 bases that match TRBD1. In germline, CDR1 is DFQATT, CDR2 SNEGSKA (reference sequence). The V segment lost 0 bases and the J segment 3 bases; nucleotides outside the gene matches: 7. The CDR3 is 15 amino acids. The chain's CDR3 is CSARDPLTGDTEAFF. The CDR3 nucleotides read TGCAGTGCTAGAGATCCCCTAACAGGGGACACTGAAGCTTTCTTT.

This clonotype showed up just a few times. The V call is TRBV20-1, the J call TRBJ2-5; 7 nucleotides align to TRBD2. The CDR3 is 12 amino acids. With V trimmed by 3 bases and J by 5 bases, 3 bases remained unmatched. Per germline, CDR1 DFQATT and CDR2 SNEGSKA (reference sequence). The CDR3 region has the DNA TGCAGTGCTAGTTCCGGGAGGGAGACCCAGTACTTC. It is translated as CSASSGRETQYF.

This clonotype has only a few counts. CDR3 DNA: TGTGCCAGAAGCAAGGCATCAGCCAAAAACATTCAGTACTTC. Translated: CARSKASAKNIQYF. J is TRBJ2-4 and V is TRBV5-3; D unclear. TRBV5-3 is labeled an ORF, and its function is uncertain. Trimming cost V 4 bases and J 0 bases, with 8 bases left between them. The CDR3 contains 14 residues.

The genes are TRBV3-1 and TRBJ1-1; perhaps TRBD1 as D (5 bases). The CDR3 is 15 residues long. CDR1 LGHDT and CDR2 YNNKEL come from the germline V gene (reference sequence). V gave up 3 bases and J gave up 1 base, with 12 bases separating them. CDR3 protein: CASSQFPGSNTEAFF. The DNA for the CDR3 is TGTGCCAGCAGCCAGTTCCCAGGGTCGAACACTGAAGCTTTCTTT.

This clonotype was observed many times. The chain has TRBV5-5 and TRBJ2-1; 12 nucleotides line up with TRBD2. This CDR3 is built from 15 residues. Germline CDR1 is SGHKS and CDR2 is YYEKEE (reference sequence). Trimming took 4 bases from V and 8 from J; bases not matched to a gene: 7. CDR3: CASSIGLAGFHEQFF. CDR3 nucleotide sequence: TGTGCCAGCAGCATAGGACTAGCGGGATTCCATGAGCAGTTCTTC.

This clonotype was seen only a few times. V usage is TRBV24-1 and J usage is TRBJ1-2, with a possible D match to TRBD1 (5 bases). Trimming cost V 4 bases and J 4 bases, with 15 bases left between them. The CDR3 consists of 15 residues. Per the germline V gene, CDR1 is KGHDR and CDR2 is SFDVKD. For the CDR3, the DNA is TGTGCCACCAGTGACCCCTGGACGGGGCTCTATGGCTACACCTTC. The encoded protein is CATSDPWTGLYGYTF.

This clonotype appeared a few times. At one end the junction does not follow the germline gene, possibly because of a read error. This chain uses TRBV20-1 with TRBJ2-2, with 12 bases fitting TRBD2. Germline CDR1 and CDR2: DFQATT and SNEGSKA (reference sequence). The CDR3 is 15 amino acids. The CDR3 DNA reads TGCAGTGCTAGTAACCTAGCGGGGGGGCCCGGGGAGCTGATTTTT. It translates to CSASNLAGGPGELIF.

This sequence joins TRBV27 and TRBJ2-1, with 15 bases identical to TRBD2. This CDR3 comprises 18 residues. After removal of 2 bases from V and 4 bases from J, the junction contained 6 bases not matched to a gene. The V gene's germline CDR1 is MNHEY and CDR2 SMNVEV (reference sequence). In nucleotides, the CDR3 is TGTGCCAGCAGTTTAGGACTAGCGGGGGGGCCCGGGTACAATGAGCAGTTCTTC. This encodes CASSLGLAGGPGYNEQFF.

The genes are TRBV6-2 or TRBV6-3 and TRBJ2-2; 12 bases line up with TRBD2. V was pared by 5 bases and J by 4 bases, with 5 bases of the junction left unmatched. The CDR3 consists of 16 residues. Germline V CDR1 and CDR2: MNHEY, SVGEGT. The CDR3 loop reads CASSRLAGDLTGELFF. The CDR3 DNA follows: TGTGCCAGCAGTCGACTAGCGGGGGACCTCACCGGGGAGCTGTTTTTT.

This clonotype was seen more than once but under ten times. The chain couples TRBV28 to TRBJ1-6; D is unresolved. This CDR3 contains 15 residues. The germline V and J ends were trimmed by 2 bases and 2 bases, with 7 bases remaining between them. CDR1 and CDR2 (germline): MDHEN, SYDVKM. In DNA, the CDR3 is TGTGCCAGCAGTTTAGAGGGTCCCTATAATTCACCCCTCCACTTT. Translating gives CASSLEGPYNSPLHF. Full variable domain (remainder filled in from reference TRBV28 and TRBJ1-6): DVKVTQSSRYLVKRTGEKVFLECVQDMDHENMFWYRQDPGLGLRLIYFSYDVKMKEKGDIPEGYSVSREKKERFSLILESASTNQTSMYLCASSLEGPYNSPLHFGNGTRLTVT.

A few counts support this clonotype. The chain joins TRBV20-1 to TRBJ1-5, with no clear D. This CDR3 has 14 amino acids. V was clipped by 3 bases and J by 3 bases, with 12 bases between them. The germline V gene encodes CDR1 DFQATT and CDR2 SNEGSKA (reference sequence). The CDR3 reads CSASTLFDNQPQHF. Here the CDR3 DNA reads TGCAGTGCTAGTACCCTGTTTGACAATCAGCCCCAGCATTTT.

A few counts support this clonotype. The chain has TRBV7-3 and TRBJ2-1, with TRBD2 matching 7 bases. Trimming took 5 bases from V and 5 from J; bases not matched to a gene: 6. The CDR3 length is 14 residues. Germline CDR1 is SGHTA and CDR2 is FQGTGA. The CDR3 spells CASSASGINNEQFF. The CDR3 nucleotides are TGTGCCAGCAGCGCCAGCGGGATTAACAATGAGCAGTTCTTC.

The sample holds many counts of this clonotype. This chain uses TRBV2 with TRBJ2-7; 7 bases align to TRBD1. J gave up 3 bases and V 7 bases, and 9 bases lay outside the gene matches. From germline, CDR1 is SNHLY and CDR2 FYNNEI. The CDR3 runs 14 residues. The CDR3 DNA reads TGTGCCAGCAAAACAAACAGGGGATTCTACGAGCAGTACTTC. Translating it yields CASKTNRGFYEQYF.

This clonotype was seen many times. The J gene is TRBJ1-3, the V gene TRBV21-1. TRBV21-1 is recorded as a pseudogene. The length of the CDR3 is 15 residues. CDR3 amino acids: CATRTKTKTGNTIYF. CDR3 DNA sequence: TGTGCCACCAGGACCAAAACGAAAACAGGGAACACCATATATTTT.

This clonotype was counted ten times or more. The chain links TRBV4-3 to TRBJ2-7, with D tentatively TRBD1 or TRBD2 (5 bases each). The V gene lost 1 base and the J gene lost 3 bases, with 13 bases spanning the gap. This CDR3 is 15 amino acids long. The germline gives CDR1 LGHNA, CDR2 YSLEER. CDR3 nucleotide sequence: TGCGCCAGCAGCCAAGCTATGGGGGATTTCTACGAGCAGTACTTC. Translated, it gives CASSQAMGDFYEQYF.

This clonotype came up many times. V usage is TRBV9 and J usage is TRBJ2-2; D may correspond to TRBD1 or TRBD2 (6 bases each). Trimming left V 3 bases short and J 1 base short, with 13 bases between. Germline CDR1 is SGDLS and CDR2 is YYNGEE. The CDR3 length is 16 residues. Written as DNA, the CDR3 is TGTGCCAGCAGCGCCGCGGGACATAGGAACACCGGGGAGCTGTTTTTT. Translated: CASSAAGHRNTGELFF.

This clonotype was counted only a few times. The gene calls are TRBV11-2 and TRBJ2-1; 7 bases line up with TRBD1. The CDR3 contains 14 residues. Germline V gives CDR1 SGHAT, CDR2 FQNNGV. After removal of 7 bases from V and 6 bases from J, the junction contained 9 bases not matched to a gene. Here the CDR3 reads CASTRDSAANEQFF. CDR3 nucleotide sequence: TGTGCCAGCACCCGGGACAGCGCGGCCAATGAGCAGTTCTTC.

This clonotype was observed many times. The chain uses TRBV5-1 and TRBJ2-1, with 9 bases identical to TRBD2. The CDR3 is 15 residues long. The V and J ends lost 0 bases and 9 bases, in that order; junction bases with no gene match: 7. CDR1 is SGHRS, CDR2 YFSETQ, per germline. The CDR3 is CASSLVRGGFFEQFF. The CDR3 region has the DNA TGCGCCAGCAGCTTGGTGCGGGGGGGGTTCTTTGAGCAGTTCTTC. The complete variable domain, with remaining parts taken from reference TRBV5-1 and TRBJ2-1, reads KAGVTQTPRYLIKTRGQQVTLSCSPISGHRSVSWYQQTPGQGLQFLFEYFSETQRNKGNFPGRFSGRQFSNSRSEMNVSTLELGDSALYLCASSLVRGGFFEQFFGPGTRLTVL.

The chain links TRBV4-2 to TRBJ2-5, with TRBD2 matching 16 bases. With 3 bases clipped from V and 5 bases from J, the junction kept 6 bases outside the gene matches. Germline CDR1 reads LGHNA; CDR2 reads YNFKEQ. The CDR3 has 17 amino acids. For the CDR3, the DNA is TGTGCCAGCAGCCAGGGGACTAGCGGGAGGGCCCCGGAGACCCAGTACTTC. As protein: CASSQGTSGRAPETQYF.

This clonotype was counted ten times or more. This chain links TRBV6-6 with TRBJ2-1; D remains unclear. V shed 0 bases and J shed 8 bases, with 8 bases lying between them. CDR3 length: 13 amino acids. Germline V gene data show CDR1 as MNHNY and CDR2 as SVGAGI (reference sequence). This chain's CDR3 is CASSYSHLYEQFF. The CDR3 region has the DNA TGTGCCAGCAGTTACTCCCACCTCTATGAGCAGTTCTTC.

The V and J genes are TRBV11-2 and TRBJ2-7; the D call may be TRBD1 or TRBD2 (5 bases each). Germline V gives CDR1 SGHAT, CDR2 FQNNGV. V lost 3 bases to trimming and J lost 6 bases, with 12 bases between them. The CDR3 spans 13 residues. CDR3 residues: CASSLVGTAEQYF. The CDR3 bases are TGTGCCAGCAGCTTGGTAGGGACCGCCGAGCAGTACTTC.

J is TRBJ2-4 and V is TRBV18, with TRBD2 as a possible D gene (5 bases). V was pared by 3 bases and J by 0 bases, with 12 bases between. CDR1 is KGHSH and CDR2 is LQKENI in the germline V gene. The CDR3 spans 16 residues. The CDR3 DNA sequence: TGTGCCAGCTCACCGTTAACTGGACTAGCCAAAAACATTCAGTACTTC. This translates into CASSPLTGLAKNIQYF. Together with reference TRBV18 and TRBJ2-4, the CDR3 gives the full variable domain: NAGVMQNPRHLVRRRGQEARLRCSPMKGHSHVYWYRQLPEEGLKFMVYLQKENIIDESGMPKERFSAEFPKEGPSILRIQQVVRGDSAAYFCASSPLTGLAKNIQYFGAGTRLSVL.

This clonotype has at least ten counts. The chain combines TRBV29-1 with TRBJ2-3; no reliable D call. The V and J ends lost 2 bases and 0 bases respectively, with 12 bases between them. This CDR3 spans 15 amino acids. CDR1 SQVTM and CDR2 ANQGSEA come from the germline V gene. The CDR3 nucleotides are TGCAGCGTTGAACGTCTGGCGCTCAGCACAGATACGCAGTATTTT. It translates to CSVERLALSTDTQYF.